Sequencing of this TCR beta chain was carried out in a study of technical replicates of blood from several donors (dated by TCRdb to about 2017). This clone was recorded once. The specificity of this receptor is unknown. No much larger clone exists at a distance of one base, and base qualities are not known. The library was built by means of the immunoSEQ multiplex PCR assay. Entries here come from immuneACCESS through TCRdb and include only in-frame sequences with V and J called. Some clones fail to appear in such tables; in the studies checked, an unresolved V gene covers under half of the shortfall, and the cause of the remainder is unknown. This sample gives fewer than 85,000 clones in total; 96% of them show up just once. The ten most abundant clones make up around 0.28% of the sample. Per the germline V gene, SGHVS is the CDR1 and FNYEAQ is the CDR2. The trim is 0 bases for V and 1 base for J, with a gap of 7 bases between the germline ends. The CDR3 covers 15 residues, taking in both the cysteine and the phenylalanine. Of the read, only the CDR3 DNA is kept; its 45 bases are in frame from base 1.

This sequence originates from a human donor in good health. Material: T cells isolated from PBMCs. The chain couples TRBV7-6 to TRBJ1-5, with the D gene call left open. The encoded CDR3 is CASSLAPGSNQPQHF. Here is the DNA: TGTGCCAGCAGCTTAGCTCCTGGCAGCAATCAGCCCCAGCATTTT.